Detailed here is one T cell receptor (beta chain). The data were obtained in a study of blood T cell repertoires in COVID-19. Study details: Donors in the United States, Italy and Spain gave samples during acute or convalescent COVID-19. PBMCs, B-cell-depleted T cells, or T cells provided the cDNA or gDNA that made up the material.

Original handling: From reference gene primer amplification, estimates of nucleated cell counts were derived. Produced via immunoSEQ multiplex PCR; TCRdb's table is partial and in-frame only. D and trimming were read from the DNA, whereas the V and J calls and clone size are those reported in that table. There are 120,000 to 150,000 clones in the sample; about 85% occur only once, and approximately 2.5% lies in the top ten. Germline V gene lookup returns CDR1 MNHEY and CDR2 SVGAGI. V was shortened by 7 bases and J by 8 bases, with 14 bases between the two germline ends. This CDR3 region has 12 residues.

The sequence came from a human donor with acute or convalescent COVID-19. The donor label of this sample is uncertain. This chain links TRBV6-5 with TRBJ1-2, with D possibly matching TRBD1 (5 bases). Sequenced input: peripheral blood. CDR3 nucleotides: TGTGCCAGCACCAAGGGGTTGGGGGGCTACACCTTC. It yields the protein CASTKGLGGYTF.